This T cell receptor beta chain was observed in a study of blood T cell repertoires in COVID-19. About the study: Collection of acute and convalescent COVID-19 samples took place in the United States, Italy and Spain. From T cells, B-cell-depleted T cells, or PBMCs came the material, which was cDNA or gDNA.

Germline CDR1 and CDR2: KGHSH and LQKENI. V dropped 2 bases and J dropped 6; count of bases not matched to a gene: 8. The CDR3 has 17 amino acids. In the authors' methods: Amplification from reference gene primers served as the basis for estimated nucleated cell counts. The protocol was immunoSEQ multiplex PCR, while the TCRdb copy is restricted to in-frame clones and leaves out a portion. That table gives V, J and clone size, and the DNA gave D and trimming. Here the sample spans roughly 60,000 clones, roughly 85% being singletons. V is TRBV18 and J is TRBJ2-3; the match to TRBD2 covers 13 bases. The receptor was derived from a human donor in a cohort sampled during active COVID-19. What was sequenced was peripheral blood. CDR3 DNA: TGTGCCAGCTCACCATTGCCGGGACTAGCGGGATACGATACGCAGTATTTT. It yields the protein CASSPLPGLAGYDTQYF.